This TCR beta chain was identified in a study of blood T cell repertoires in COVID-19. Study context: Samples came from the United States, Italy and Spain, spanning acute and convalescent COVID-19. PBMCs, B-cell-depleted T cells, or T cells were the source of the cDNA or gDNA that made up the material.

The authors' processing: Scientists estimated how many nucleated cells there were by amplifying reference gene primers. Here immunoSEQ multiplex PCR was the method, and the copy in TCRdb shows in-frame clones only, minus some. That table supplies the V and J calls and clone size; D and trimming were determined from the DNA. The sample carries about 310,000 clones, 75% to 90% recorded once. Germline CDR1 and CDR2: MDHEN and SYDVKM. Trimming took off 4 bases at V and 0 bases at J, with 12 bases between the two ends. CDR3 size: 15 residues. Seattle's enrolled individuals joined amid active infection and were then monitored longitudinally.

The TCR was taken from a woman in her twenties or thirties with COVID-19, enrolled during active disease. The V call is TRBV28, the J call TRBJ1-2; D is perhaps TRBD1 (5 bases). Source material: peripheral blood. The CDR3 DNA reads TGTGCCAGCAGTTATTCGGACACCACTAACTATGGCTACACCTTC. Amino acid sequence: CASSYSDTTNYGYTF.